This T cell receptor beta chain was sequenced for a study of regulatory T cells in long-lasting Graves disease. Study-wide context: The study enrolled newly diagnosed Graves' patients on antithyroid drugs under 3 months.

Noted time point: newly diagnosed GD, antithyroid drugs for less than 3 months. Construction of the TCR library relied on RNA isolated from PBMCs. CDR3-region Arm-PCR and iRepertoire HTBI primers produced the TCR beta libraries. TCRdb analysed the multiplex PCR reads with MiXCR anew, one entry per CDR3 protein. The profile shows over 400,000 distinct CDR3 sequences, around 15% of them singletons. V lost 7 bases, J lost 5 bases, and 15 bases lay in between. This CDR3 has 14 amino acids. Looked up from germline, CDR1 is SNHLY and CDR2 is FYNNEI. The data also belong to a second study, concerning T cells in Graves' hyperthyroidism and ophthalmopathy. Per that study: Diagnosis of hyperthyroidism was new in patients aged 18 to 65, and its duration was under 2 months. The study left out patients who had uncontrolled infection, other autoimmune disease, pregnancy or lactation. Also found in blood were most expanded thyroid clonotypes above 0.001.

The gene calls are TRBV2 and TRBJ2-1, with a tentative D call TRBD1 (6 bases). This receptor was taken from a woman aged 45 to 65 with Graves disease. This specimen consisted of peripheral blood mononuclear cells (PBMCs), obtained at new diagnosis, from a patient treated with antithyroid drugs. This CDR3 is CASNTGTLNNEQFF. The CDR3 region has the DNA TGTGCCAGCAACACCGGGACACTTAACAATGAGCAGTTCTTC.